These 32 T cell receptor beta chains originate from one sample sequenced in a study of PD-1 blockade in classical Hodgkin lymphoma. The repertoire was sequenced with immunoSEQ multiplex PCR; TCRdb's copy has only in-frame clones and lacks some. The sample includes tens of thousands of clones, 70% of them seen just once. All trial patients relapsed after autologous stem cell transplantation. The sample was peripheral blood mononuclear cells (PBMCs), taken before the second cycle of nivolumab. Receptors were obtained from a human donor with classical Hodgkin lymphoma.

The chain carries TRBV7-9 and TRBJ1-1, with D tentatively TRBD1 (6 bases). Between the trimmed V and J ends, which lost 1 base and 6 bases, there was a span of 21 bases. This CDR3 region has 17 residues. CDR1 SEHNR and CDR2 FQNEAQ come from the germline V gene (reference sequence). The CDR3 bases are TGTGCCAGCAGCTTAGGGGTAACGGTAGGCACAGGGTCTGAAGCTTTCTTT. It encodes CASSLGVTVGTGSEAFF. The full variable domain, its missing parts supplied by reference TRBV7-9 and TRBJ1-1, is DTGVSQNPRHKITKRGQNVTFRCDPISEHNRLYWYRQTLGQGPEFLTYFQNEAQLEKSRLLSDRFSAERPKGSFSTLEIQRTEQGDSAMYLCASSLGVTVGTGSEAFFGQGTRLTVV.

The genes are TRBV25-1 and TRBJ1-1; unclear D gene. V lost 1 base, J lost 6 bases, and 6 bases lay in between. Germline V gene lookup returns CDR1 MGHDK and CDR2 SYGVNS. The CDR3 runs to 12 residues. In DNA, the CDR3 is TGTGCCAGCAGTGAATGTACACCTGAAGCTTTCTTT. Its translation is CASSECTPEAFF.

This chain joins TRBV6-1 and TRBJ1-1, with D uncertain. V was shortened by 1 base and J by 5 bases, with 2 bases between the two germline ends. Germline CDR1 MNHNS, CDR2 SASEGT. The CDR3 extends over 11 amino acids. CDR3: CASSEGTEAFF. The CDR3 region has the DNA TGTGCCAGCAGTGAAGGTACTGAAGCTTTCTTT.

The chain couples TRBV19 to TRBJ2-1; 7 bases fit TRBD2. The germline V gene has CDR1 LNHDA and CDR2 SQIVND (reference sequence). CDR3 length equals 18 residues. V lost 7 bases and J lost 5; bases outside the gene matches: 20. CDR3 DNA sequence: TGTGCCAGTACCCACAGCGGGACCGGAAGGACCACTAACAATGAGCAGTTCTTC. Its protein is CASTHSGTGRTTNNEQFF.

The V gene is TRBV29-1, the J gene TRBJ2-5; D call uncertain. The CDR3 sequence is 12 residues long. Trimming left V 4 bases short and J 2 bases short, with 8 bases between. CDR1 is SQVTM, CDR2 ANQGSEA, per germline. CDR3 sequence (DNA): TGCAGCGTTGGGGCAGTTCAAGAGACCCAGTACTTC. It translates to CSVGAVQETQYF.

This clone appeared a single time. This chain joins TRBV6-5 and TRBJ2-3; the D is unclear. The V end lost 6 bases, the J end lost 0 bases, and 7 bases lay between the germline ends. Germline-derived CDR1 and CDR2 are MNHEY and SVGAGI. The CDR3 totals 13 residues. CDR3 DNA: TGTGCCAGCAGCGGTTCTAGCACAGATACGCAGTATTTT. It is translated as CASSGSSTDTQYF.

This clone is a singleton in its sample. In nucleotides, the CDR3 is TGTGCCAGCTCACCCGCCGGACACCTGAACACCGGGGAGCTGTTTTTT. Its translation is CASSPAGHLNTGELFF. This chain joins TRBV18 and TRBJ2-2; D possibly corresponds to TRBD1 (5 bases). There are 16 residues in the CDR3. V lost 3 bases and J 1 base, leaving 12 bases between the germline ends. CDR1 and CDR2 from the germline V gene are KGHSH and LQKENI.

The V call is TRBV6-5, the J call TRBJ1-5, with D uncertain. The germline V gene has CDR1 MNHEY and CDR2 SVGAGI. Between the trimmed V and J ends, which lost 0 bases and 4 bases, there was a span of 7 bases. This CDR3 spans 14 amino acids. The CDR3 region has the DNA TGTGCCAGCAGTTACTCTAGGGAAAATCAGCCCCAGCATTTT. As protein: CASSYSRENQPQHF.

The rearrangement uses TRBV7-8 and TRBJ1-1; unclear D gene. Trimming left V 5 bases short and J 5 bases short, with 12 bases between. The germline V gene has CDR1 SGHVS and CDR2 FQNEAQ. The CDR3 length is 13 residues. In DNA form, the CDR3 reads TGTGCCAGCAGCCTGACGGTCGGGACTGAAGCTTTCTTT. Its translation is CASSLTVGTEAFF.

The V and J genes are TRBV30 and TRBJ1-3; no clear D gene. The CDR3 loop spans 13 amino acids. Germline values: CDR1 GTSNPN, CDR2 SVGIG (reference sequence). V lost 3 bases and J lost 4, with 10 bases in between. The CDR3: CAWRDGSGNTIYF. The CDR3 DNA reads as TGTGCCTGGAGAGACGGCAGCGGAAACACCATATATTTT. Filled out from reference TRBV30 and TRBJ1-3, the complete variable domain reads SQTIHQWPATLVQPVGSPLSLECTVEGTSNPNLYWYRQAAGRGLQLLFYSVGIGQISSEVPQNLSASRPQDRQFILSSKKLLLSDSGFYLCAWRDGSGNTIYFGEGSWLTVV.

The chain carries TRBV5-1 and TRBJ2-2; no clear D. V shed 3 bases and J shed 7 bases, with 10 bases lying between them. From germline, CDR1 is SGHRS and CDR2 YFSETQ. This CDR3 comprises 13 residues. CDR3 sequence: CASSSLGYGELFF. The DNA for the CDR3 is TGCGCCAGCAGCTCACTGGGGTACGGGGAGCTGTTTTTT. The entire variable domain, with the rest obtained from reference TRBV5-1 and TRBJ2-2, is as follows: KAGVTQTPRYLIKTRGQQVTLSCSPISGHRSVSWYQQTPGQGLQFLFEYFSETQRNKGNFPGRFSGRQFSNSRSEMNVSTLELGDSALYLCASSSLGYGELFFGEGSRLTVL.

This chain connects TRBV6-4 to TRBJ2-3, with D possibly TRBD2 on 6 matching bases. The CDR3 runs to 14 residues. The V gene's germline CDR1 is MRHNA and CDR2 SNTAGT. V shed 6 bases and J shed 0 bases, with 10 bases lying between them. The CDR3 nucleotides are TGTGCCAGCAGACGGGACTTCAGCACAGATACGCAGTATTTT. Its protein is CASRRDFSTDTQYF.

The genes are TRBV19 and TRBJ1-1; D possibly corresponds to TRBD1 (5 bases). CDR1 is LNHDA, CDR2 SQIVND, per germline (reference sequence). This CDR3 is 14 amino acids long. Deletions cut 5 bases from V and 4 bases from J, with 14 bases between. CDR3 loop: CASSLLDSATEAFF. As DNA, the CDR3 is TGTGCCAGTAGTTTACTAGACAGCGCCACTGAAGCTTTCTTT.

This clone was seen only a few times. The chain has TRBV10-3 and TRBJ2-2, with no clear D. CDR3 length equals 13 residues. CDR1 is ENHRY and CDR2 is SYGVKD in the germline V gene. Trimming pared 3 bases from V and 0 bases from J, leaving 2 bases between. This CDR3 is CAISETNTGELFF. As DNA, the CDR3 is TGTGCCATCAGTGAAACGAACACCGGGGAGCTGTTTTTT.

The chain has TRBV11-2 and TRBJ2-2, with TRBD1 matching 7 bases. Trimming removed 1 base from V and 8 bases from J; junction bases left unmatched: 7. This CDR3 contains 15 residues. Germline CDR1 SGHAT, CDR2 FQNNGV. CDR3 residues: CASSLAGTALGELFF. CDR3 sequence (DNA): TGTGCCAGCAGCTTAGCCGGGACAGCCCTTGGGGAGCTGTTTTTT.

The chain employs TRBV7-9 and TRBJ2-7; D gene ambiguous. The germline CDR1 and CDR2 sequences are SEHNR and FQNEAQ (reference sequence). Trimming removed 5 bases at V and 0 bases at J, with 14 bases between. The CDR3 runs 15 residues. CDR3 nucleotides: TGTGCCAGCAGCAGAATCGTCCAGGACTCCTACGAGCAGTACTTC. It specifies CASSRIVQDSYEQYF.

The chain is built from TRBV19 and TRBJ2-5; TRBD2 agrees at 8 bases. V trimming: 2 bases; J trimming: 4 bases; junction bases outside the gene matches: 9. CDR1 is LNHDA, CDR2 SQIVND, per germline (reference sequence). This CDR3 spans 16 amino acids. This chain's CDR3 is CASSIRGLAGPETQYF. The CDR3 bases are TGTGCCAGTAGTATACGAGGACTAGCAGGTCCAGAGACCCAGTACTTC.

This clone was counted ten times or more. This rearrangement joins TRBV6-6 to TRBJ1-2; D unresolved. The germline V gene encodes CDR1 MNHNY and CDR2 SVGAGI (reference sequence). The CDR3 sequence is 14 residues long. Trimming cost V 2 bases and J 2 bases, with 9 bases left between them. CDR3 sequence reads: CASSYATPNYGYTF. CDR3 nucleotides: TGTGCCAGCAGTTACGCCACACCAAACTATGGCTACACCTTC.

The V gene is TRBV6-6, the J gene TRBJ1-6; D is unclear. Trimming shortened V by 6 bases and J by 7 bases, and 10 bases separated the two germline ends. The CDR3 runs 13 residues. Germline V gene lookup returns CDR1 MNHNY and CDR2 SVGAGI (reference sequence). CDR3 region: CASRPLSNSPLHF. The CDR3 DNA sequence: TGTGCCAGCAGACCCCTATCAAATTCACCCCTCCACTTT.

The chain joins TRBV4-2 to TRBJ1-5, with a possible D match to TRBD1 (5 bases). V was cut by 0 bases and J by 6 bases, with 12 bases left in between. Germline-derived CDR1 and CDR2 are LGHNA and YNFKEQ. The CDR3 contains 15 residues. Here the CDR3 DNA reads TGTGCCAGCAGCCAAGAAAGAGGGGAAGGTCAGCCCCAGCATTTT. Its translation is CASSQERGEGQPQHF.

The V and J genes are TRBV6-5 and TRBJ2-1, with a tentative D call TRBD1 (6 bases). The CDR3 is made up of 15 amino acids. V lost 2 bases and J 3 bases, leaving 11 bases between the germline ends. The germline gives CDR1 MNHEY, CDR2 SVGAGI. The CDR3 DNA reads TGTGCCAGCAGTTACAGGCAGGGGTTCTACAATGAGCAGTTCTTC. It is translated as CASSYRQGFYNEQFF.

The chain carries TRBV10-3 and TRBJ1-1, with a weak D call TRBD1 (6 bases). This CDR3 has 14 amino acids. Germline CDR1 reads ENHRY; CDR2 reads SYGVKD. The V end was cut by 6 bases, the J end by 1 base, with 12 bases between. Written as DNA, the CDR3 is TGTGCCATCAGCCAAATGGACAGGAACACTGAAGCTTTCTTT. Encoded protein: CAISQMDRNTEAFF.

CDR3 in DNA: TGTGCCAGCAGTCCCCGGGGCAACACGGGGATTAATGAAAAACTGTTTTTT. It specifies CASSPRGNTGINEKLFF. The V gene is TRBV25-1, the J gene TRBJ1-4; tentatively, D is TRBD1 (5 bases). From germline, CDR1 is MGHDK and CDR2 SYGVNS. The CDR3 runs to 17 residues. Trimming took 5 bases from V and 4 from J, leaving 20 bases between them.

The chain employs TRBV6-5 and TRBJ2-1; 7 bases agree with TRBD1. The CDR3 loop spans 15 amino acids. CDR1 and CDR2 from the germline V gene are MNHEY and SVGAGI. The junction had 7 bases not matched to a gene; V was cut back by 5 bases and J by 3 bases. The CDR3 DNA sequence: TGTGCCAGCAGTCGAGGGGGCGTCCTCTACAATGAGCAGTTCTTC. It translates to CASSRGGVLYNEQFF.

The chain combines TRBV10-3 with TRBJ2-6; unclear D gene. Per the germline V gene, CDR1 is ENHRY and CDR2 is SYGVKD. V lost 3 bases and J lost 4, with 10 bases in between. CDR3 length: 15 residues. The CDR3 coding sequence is TGTGCCATCAGTGAAAACTCTCGGGGGGCCAACGTCCTGACTTTC. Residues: CAISENSRGANVLTF.

The CDR3 sequence: CASSQKTGVNSPLHF. The DNA of the CDR3 is TGCGCCAGCAGCCAAAAAACAGGAGTTAATTCACCCCTCCACTTT. V and J are TRBV10-2 and TRBJ1-6; D is possibly TRBD1 (5 bases). The CDR3 consists of 15 residues. Trimming pared 6 bases from V and 6 bases from J, leaving 15 bases between. Germline V gene sequence: CDR1 WSHSY, CDR2 SAAADI.

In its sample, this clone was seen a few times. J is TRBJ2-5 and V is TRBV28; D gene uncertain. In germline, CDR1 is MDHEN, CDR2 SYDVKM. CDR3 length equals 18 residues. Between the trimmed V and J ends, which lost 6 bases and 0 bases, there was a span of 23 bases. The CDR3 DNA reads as TGTGCCAGCAGGCCCTCGTTTCGAAGTTCGACGTACCAAGAGACCCAGTACTTC. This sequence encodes CASRPSFRSSTYQETQYF.

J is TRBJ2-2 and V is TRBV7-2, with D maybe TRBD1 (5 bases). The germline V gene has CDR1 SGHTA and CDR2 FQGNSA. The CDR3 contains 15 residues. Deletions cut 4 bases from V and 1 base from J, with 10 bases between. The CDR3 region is CASSWGRRNTGELFF. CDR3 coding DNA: TGTGCCAGCAGCTGGGGCCGGCGGAACACCGGGGAGCTGTTTTTT.

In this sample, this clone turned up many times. The CDR3 protein is CASSPPTGYMNTEAFF. The CDR3 coding sequence is TGTGCCAGTAGTCCACCGACAGGGTACATGAACACTGAAGCTTTCTTT. V gene TRBV19 combines with J gene TRBJ1-1; 7 bases are shared with TRBD1. The CDR3 runs to 16 residues. The V and J ends lost 5 bases and 0 bases, in that order; junction bases with no gene match: 9. Per the germline V gene, CDR1 is LNHDA and CDR2 is SQIVND (reference sequence).

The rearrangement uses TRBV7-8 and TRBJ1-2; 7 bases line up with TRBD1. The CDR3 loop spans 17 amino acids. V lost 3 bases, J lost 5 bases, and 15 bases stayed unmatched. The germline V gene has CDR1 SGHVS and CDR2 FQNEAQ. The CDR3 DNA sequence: TGTGCCAGCAGCTTTGGCAGGGGGGCTACTTCGTATTATGGCTACACCTTC. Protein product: CASSFGRGATSYYGYTF.

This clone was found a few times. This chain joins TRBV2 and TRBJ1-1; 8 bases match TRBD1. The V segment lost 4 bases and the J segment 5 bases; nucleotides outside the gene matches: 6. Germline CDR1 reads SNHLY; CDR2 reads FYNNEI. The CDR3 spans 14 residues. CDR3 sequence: CASSAWTGRTEAFF. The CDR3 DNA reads TGTGCCAGCAGTGCCTGGACAGGGAGGACTGAAGCTTTCTTT.

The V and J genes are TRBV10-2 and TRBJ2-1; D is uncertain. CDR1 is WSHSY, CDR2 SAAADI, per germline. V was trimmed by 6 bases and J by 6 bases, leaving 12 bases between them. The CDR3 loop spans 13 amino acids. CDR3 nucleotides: TGCGCCAGCAGCCAGAGTAGGTCCAATGAGCAGTTCTTC. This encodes CASSQSRSNEQFF.